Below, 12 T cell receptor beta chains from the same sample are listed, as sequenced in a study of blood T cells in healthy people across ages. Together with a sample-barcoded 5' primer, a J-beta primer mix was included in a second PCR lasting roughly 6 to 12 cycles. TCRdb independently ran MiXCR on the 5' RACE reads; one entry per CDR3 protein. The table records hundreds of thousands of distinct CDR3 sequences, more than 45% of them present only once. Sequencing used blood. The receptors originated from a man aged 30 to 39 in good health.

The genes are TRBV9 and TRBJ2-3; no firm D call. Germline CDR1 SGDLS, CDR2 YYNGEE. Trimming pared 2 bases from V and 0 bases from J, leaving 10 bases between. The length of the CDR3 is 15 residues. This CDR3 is CASSVRPTSTDTQYF. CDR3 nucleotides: TGTGCCAGCAGCGTGAGACCTACTAGCACAGATACGCAGTATTTT.

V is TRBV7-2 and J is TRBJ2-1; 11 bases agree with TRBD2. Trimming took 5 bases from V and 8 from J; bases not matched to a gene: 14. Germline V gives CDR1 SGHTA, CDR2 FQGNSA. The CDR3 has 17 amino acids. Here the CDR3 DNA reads TGTGCCAGCAGCCCTCAGACCGGGACTAGCGGCGATCATGAGCAGTTCTTC. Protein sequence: CASSPQTGTSGDHEQFF.

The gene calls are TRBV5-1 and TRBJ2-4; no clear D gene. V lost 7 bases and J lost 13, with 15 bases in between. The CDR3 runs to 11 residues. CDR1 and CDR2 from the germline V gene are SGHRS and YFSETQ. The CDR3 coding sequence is TGCGCCAGCGGTAGGGCTCGAGAGCAGTACTTC. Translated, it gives CASGRAREQYF. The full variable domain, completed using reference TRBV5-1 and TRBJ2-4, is KAGVTQTPRYLIKTRGQQVTLSCSPISGHRSVSWYQQTPGQGLQFLFEYFSETQRNKGNFPGRFSGRQFSNSRSEMNVSTLELGDSALYLCASGRAREQYFGAGTRLSVL.

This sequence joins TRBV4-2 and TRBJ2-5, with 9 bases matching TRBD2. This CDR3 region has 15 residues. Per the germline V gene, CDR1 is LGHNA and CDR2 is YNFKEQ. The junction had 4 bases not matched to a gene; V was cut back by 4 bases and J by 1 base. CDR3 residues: CASSRLAETQETQYF. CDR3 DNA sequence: TGTGCCAGCAGCCGACTAGCGGAAACCCAAGAGACCCAGTACTTC.

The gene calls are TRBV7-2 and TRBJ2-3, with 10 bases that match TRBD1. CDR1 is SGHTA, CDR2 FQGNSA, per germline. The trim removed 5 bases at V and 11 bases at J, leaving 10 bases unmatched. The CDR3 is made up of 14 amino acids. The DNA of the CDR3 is TGTGCCAGCAGCGCCGGGACAGGGGAGGTGGGGCAGTATTTT. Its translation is CASSAGTGEVGQYF. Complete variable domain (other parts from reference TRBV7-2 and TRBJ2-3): GAGVSQSPSNKVTEKGKDVELRCDPISGHTALYWYRQSLGQGLEFLIYFQGNSAPDKSGLPSDRFSAERTGGSVSTLTIQRTQQEDSAVYLCASSAGTGEVGQYFGPGTRLTVL.

As DNA, the CDR3 is TGCGCCAGCAGCTGGGGGACTAGCGACAATGAGCAGTTCTTC. Translation: CASSWGTSDNEQFF. V and J are TRBV5-1 and TRBJ2-1; 10 nucleotides agree with TRBD2. The V gene end was trimmed by 3 bases and the J gene end by 5 bases; junction bases not matched to a gene: 2. This CDR3 has 14 amino acids. Germline CDR1 is SGHRS and CDR2 is YFSETQ.

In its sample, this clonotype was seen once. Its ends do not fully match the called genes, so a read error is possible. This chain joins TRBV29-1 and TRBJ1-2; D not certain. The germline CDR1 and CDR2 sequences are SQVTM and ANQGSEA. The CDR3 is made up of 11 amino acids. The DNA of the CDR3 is TGCAGCGTTGTAATCAACTATGGTTACACCTTC. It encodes CSVVINYGYTF.

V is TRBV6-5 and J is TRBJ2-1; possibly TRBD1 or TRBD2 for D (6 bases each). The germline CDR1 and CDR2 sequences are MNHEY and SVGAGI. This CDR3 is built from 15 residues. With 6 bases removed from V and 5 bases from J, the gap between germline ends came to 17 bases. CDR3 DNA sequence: TGTGCCAGCAGCGATAGGGGGAGGTGGAACAATGAGCAGTTCTTC. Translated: CASSDRGRWNNEQFF.

The CDR3, as DNA: TGTGCCACCAGTGATTTATCGGGGGTTGAGTATTTT. Translation: CATSDLSGVEYF. This chain joins TRBV24-1 and TRBJ2-3, with D perhaps matching TRBD2 (6 bases). The V and J ends lost 1 base and 13 bases respectively, with 11 bases between them. Germline CDR1 is KGHDR and CDR2 is SFDVKD. The CDR3 runs 12 residues.

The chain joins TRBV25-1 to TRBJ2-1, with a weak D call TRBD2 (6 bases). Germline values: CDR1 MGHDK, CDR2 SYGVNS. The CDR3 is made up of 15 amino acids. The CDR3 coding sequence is TGTGCAAAGGTAGGATCCAGGGAGGAATACAATGAGCAGTTCTTC. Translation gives CAKVGSREEYNEQFF.

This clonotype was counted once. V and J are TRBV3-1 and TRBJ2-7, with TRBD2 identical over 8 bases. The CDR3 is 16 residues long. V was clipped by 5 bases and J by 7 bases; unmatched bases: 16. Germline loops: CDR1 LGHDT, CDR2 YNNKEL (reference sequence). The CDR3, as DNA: TGTGCCAGCAGCTACACGAGCGGACTAGCCCCCGGTGAGCAGTACTTC. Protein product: CASSYTSGLAPGEQYF.

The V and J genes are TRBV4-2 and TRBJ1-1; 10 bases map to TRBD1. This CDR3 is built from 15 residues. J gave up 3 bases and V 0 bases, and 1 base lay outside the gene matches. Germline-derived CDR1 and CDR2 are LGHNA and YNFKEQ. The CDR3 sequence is CASSQDGQGDTEAFF. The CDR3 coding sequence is TGTGCCAGCAGCCAAGACGGACAGGGGGACACTGAAGCTTTCTTT.